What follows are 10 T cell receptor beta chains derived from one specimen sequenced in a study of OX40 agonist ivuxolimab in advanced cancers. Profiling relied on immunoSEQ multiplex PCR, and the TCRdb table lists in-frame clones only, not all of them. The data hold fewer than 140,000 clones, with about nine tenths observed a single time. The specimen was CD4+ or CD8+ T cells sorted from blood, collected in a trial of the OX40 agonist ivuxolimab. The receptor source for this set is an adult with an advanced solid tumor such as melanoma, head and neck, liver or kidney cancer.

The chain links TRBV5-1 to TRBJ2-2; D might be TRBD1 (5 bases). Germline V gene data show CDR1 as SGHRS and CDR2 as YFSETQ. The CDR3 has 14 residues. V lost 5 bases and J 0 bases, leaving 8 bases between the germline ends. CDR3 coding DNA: TGCGCCAGCAGAAACAGGCCGAACACCGGGGAGCTGTTTTTT. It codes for CASRNRPNTGELFF.

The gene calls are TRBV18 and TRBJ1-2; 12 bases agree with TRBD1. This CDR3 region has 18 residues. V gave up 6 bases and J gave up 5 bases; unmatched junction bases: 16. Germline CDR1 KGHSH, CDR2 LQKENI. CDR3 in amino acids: CASSSSSFGTGGGYGYTF. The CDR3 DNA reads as TGTGCCAGCTCGTCCAGCTCTTTCGGGACAGGGGGCGGATATGGCTACACCTTC.

The CDR3 DNA follows: TGTGCCAGCAGCTTTAATAACGGCAATCAGCCCCAGCATTTT. It codes for CASSFNNGNQPQHF. The rearrangement links TRBV5-5 to TRBJ1-5; D call uncertain. The CDR3 has 14 amino acids. Germline values: CDR1 SGHKS, CDR2 YYEKEE (reference sequence). Between the trimmed V and J ends, which lost 2 bases and 2 bases, there was a span of 8 bases. The full variable domain, in which reference TRBV5-5 and TRBJ1-5 provide the parts outside the CDR3, is DAGVTQSPTHLIKTRGQQVTLRCSPISGHKSVSWYQQVLGQGPQFIFQYYEKEERGRGNFPDRFSARQFPNYSSELNVNALLLGDSALYLCASSFNNGNQPQHFGDGTRLSIL.

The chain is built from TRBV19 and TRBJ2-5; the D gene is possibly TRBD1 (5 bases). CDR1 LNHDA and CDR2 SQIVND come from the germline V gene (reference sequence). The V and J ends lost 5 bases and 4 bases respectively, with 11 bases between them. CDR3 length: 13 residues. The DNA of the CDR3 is TGTGCCAGTAGTGACCAGGGAACAGAGACCCAGTACTTC. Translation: CASSDQGTETQYF.

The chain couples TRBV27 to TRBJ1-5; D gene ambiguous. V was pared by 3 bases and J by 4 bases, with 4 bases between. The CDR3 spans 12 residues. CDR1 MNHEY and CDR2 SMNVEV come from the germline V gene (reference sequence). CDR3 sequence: CASSFWNQPQHF. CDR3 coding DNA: TGTGCCAGCAGTTTTTGGAATCAGCCCCAGCATTTT.

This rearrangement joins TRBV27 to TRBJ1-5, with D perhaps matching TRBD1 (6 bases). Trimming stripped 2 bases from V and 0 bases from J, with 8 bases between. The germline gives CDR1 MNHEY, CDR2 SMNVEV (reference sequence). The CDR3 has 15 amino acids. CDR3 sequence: CASSLGQFSNQPQHF. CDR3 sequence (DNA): TGTGCCAGCAGTTTAGGACAGTTTAGCAATCAGCCCCAGCATTTT.

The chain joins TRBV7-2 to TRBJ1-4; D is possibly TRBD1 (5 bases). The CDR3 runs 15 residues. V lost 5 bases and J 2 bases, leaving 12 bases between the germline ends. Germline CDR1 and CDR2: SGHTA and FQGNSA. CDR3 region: CASSPGGSTNEKLFF. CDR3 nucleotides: TGTGCCAGCAGCCCCGGGGGGAGCACTAATGAAAAACTGTTTTTT.

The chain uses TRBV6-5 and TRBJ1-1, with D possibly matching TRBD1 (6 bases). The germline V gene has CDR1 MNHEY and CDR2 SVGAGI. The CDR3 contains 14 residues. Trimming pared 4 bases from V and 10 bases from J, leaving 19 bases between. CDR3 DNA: TGTGCCAGCAGTTCTCACACGGGGGCCACCAGAGCTTTCTTT. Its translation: CASSSHTGATRAFF.

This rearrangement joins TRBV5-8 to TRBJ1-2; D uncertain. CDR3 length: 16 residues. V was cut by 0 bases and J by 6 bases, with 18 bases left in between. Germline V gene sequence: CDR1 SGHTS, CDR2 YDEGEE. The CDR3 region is CASSLGGIRSFDGYTF. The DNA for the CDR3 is TGTGCCAGCAGCTTGGGAGGGATCCGTTCTTTTGATGGCTACACCTTC.

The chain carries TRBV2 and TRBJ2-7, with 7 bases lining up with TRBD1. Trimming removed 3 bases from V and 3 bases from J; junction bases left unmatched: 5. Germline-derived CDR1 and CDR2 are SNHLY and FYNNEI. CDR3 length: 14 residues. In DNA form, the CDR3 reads TGTGCCAGCAGTGAGCAGGGGGTCAACTACGAGCAGTACTTC. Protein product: CASSEQGVNYEQYF.